The T cell receptor (beta chain) described here comes from a study of neurological immune-mediated disorders. TCRdb re-called the 5' RACE reads with MiXCR, one entry per CDR3 protein. The sample has about 80,000 distinct CDR3 sequences; just over 5% are singletons. Study results and caveats: Phylogenetic grouping assigned the repertoires of 18 of 34 multiple sclerosis patients to a single related-CDR3 cluster, which may represent a signature.

About this clonotype: Its antigen remains unknown. This sequence may be a read error, since a much larger clone differs from it by one base.

The germline CDR1 and CDR2 sequences are SEHNR and FQNEAQ (reference sequence). The CDR3 is 12 amino acids. The sequence came from a woman in her 30s with multiple sclerosis. The material sequenced was PBMCs. The chain links TRBV7-9 to TRBJ2-1, with unresolved D. CDR3 residues: CDSRLRTEEQFF. CDR3 DNA sequence: TGTGACAGCAGATTACGGACGGAAGAGCAGTTCTTC.